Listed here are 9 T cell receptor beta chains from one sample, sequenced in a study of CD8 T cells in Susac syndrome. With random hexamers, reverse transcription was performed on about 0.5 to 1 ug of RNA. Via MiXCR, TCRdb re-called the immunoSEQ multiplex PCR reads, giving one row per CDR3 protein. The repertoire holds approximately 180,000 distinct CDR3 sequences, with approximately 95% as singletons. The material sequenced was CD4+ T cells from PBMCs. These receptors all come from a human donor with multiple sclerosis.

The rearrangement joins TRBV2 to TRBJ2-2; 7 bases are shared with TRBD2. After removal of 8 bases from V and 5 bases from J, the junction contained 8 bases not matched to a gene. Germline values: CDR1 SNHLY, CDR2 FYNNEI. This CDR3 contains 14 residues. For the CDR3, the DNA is TGTGCCAGCCTTCTAGGGGAGGGGACCGGGGAGCTGTTTTTT. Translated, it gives CASLLGEGTGELFF.

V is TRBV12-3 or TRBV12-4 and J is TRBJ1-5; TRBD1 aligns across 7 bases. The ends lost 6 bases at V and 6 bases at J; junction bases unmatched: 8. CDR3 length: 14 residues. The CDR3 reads CASRYDREAQPQHF. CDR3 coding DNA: TGTGCCAGCAGGTACGACAGGGAGGCTCAGCCCCAGCATTTT.

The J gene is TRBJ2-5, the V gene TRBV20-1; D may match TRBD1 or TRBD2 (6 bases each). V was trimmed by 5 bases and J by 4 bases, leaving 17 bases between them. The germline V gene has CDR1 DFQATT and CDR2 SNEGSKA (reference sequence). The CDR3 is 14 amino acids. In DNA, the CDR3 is TGCAGTGCTGACGGACAGCGGGTCGGAGAGACCCAGTACTTC. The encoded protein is CSADGQRVGETQYF.

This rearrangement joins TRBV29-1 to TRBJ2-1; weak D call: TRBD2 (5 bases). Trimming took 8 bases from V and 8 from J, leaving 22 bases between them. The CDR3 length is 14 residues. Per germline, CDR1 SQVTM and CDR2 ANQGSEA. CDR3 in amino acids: CSLSGRTSNYEQFF. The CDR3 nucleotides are TGCAGCCTGTCGGGAAGAACTTCCAACTATGAGCAGTTCTTC.

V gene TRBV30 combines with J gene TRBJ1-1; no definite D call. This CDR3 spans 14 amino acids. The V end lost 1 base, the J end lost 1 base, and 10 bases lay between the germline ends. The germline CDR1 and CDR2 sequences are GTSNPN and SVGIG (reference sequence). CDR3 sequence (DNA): TGTGCCTGGAGTGCGAGAATAGAGAACACTGAAGCTTTCTTT. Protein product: CAWSARIENTEAFF.

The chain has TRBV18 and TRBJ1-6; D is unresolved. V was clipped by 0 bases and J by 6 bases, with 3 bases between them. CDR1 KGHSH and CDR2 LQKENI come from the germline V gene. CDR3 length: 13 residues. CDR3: CASSPPTNSPLHF. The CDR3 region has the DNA TGTGCCAGCTCACCACCGACTAATTCACCCCTCCACTTT.

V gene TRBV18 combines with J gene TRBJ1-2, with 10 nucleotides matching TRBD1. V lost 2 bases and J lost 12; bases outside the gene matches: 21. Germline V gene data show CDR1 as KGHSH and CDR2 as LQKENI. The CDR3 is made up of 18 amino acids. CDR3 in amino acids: CASSPINPRQGTGAEDTF. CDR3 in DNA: TGTGCCAGCTCACCAATCAACCCAAGACAAGGGACAGGGGCAGAAGACACCTTC.

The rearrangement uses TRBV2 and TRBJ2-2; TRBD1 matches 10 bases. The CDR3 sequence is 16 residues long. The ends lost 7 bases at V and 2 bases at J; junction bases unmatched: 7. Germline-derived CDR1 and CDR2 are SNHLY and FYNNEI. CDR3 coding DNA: TGTGCCAGCACCCTCCGACAGGGGGCTAACACCGGGGAGCTGTTTTTT. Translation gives CASTLRQGANTGELFF.

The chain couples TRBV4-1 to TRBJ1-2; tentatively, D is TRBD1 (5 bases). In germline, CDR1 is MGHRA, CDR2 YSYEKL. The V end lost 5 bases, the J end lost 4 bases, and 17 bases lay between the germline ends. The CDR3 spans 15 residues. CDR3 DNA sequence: TGCGCCAGCAGCTCTAGTCCGGTTCAGGGCTATGGCTACACCTTC. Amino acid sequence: CASSSSPVQGYGYTF.